This T cell receptor (beta chain) was captured in a study of T cells in Graves' hyperthyroidism and ophthalmopathy. The V gene's germline CDR1 is WSHSY and CDR2 SAAADI. This CDR3 region has 12 residues. Trimming at V came to 4 bases and at J to 12 bases, leaving 8 bases not matched to a gene. Study-wide findings and caveats: Most thyroid clonotypes expanded above 0.001 appeared in blood too. A 13 V-J model separated ophthalmopathy from stable hyperthyroidism.

Uncontrolled infection, other autoimmune disease, pregnancy or lactation disqualified patients from enrolment. A remark on this clonotype: Its antigen is not known.

The investigators amplified TCR beta CDR3 regions from RNA transcripts. Researchers ran a first-round RT-PCR on the TCR CDR3 using the HTBI primer set. TCRdb re-analysed the multiplex PCR reads in MiXCR, keeping a single row per CDR3 protein. The repertoire consists of 650,000 to 800,000 distinct CDR3 sequences, with nearly 45% occurring once and the leading ten covering 6.5% to 9%. The chain joins TRBV10-2 to TRBJ1-1, with TRBD1 matching 7 bases. Sequenced sample: peripheral blood or thyroid tissue (not recorded which). This receptor was identified in an adult man with Graves' disease, either hyperthyroidism or ophthalmopathy (not recorded which). In DNA, the CDR3 is TGCGCCAGCAGTGGAGGGACAGATATAACTTTCTTT. The encoded protein is CASSGGTDITFF.